This TCR beta chain was captured by sequencing in a study of human T cells and chemical hapten exposure. Trimming cost V 3 bases and J 1 base, with 22 bases left between them. This CDR3 is 18 amino acids long. Germline CDR1 and CDR2: DFQATT and SNEGSKA (reference sequence). TCRdb re-derived calls from the RACE reads in MiXCR, one entry per CDR3 protein. Among approximately 71,000 distinct CDR3 sequences listed, around 10% were seen once. The time point is: patch test 1, 2 weeks after DPC sensitization. Treatment noted: therapeutic diphenylcyclopropenone sensitization with weekly scalp DPC. The chain uses TRBV20-1 and TRBJ1-5; possibly TRBD1 for D (5 bases). This sample comprised whole blood, obtained in connection with sensitization to the hapten diphenylcyclopropenone (DPC). The receptor was derived from a woman in her 40s with alopecia areata. Some clones in this sample may be carry-over from other donors' samples. CDR3 sequence: CSARVSSQGTDSNQPQHF. DNA of the CDR3: TGCAGTGCTAGGGTATCGAGTCAGGGTACCGACAGCAATCAGCCCCAGCATTTT.